This T cell receptor beta chain was obtained from a study of OX40 agonist ivuxolimab in advanced cancers. The length of the CDR3 is 14 residues. Germline trimming cut 9 bases from V and 2 bases from J; bases unmatched to any gene: 6. The germline gives CDR1 SNHLY, CDR2 FYNNEI. With autoimmune disease history or systemic immunosuppression, patients were excluded. The protocol was immunoSEQ multiplex PCR, while the TCRdb copy is restricted to in-frame clones and leaves out a portion. The table has tens of thousands of clones, about 85% seen once. The source of this sequence is an adult with an advanced solid tumor such as melanoma, head and neck, liver or kidney cancer. The source material was CD4+ or CD8+ T cells sorted from blood, sampled in a trial of the OX40 agonist ivuxolimab. This sequence joins TRBV2 and TRBJ1-1, with 10 positions matching TRBD1. CDR3 residues: CARIRTGGNTEAFF. CDR3 nucleotide sequence: TGTGCCAGAATCCGGACAGGGGGAAACACTGAAGCTTTCTTT.